This entry lists 8 T cell receptor beta chains sequenced from one sample in a study of beta chain features in type 1 diabetes. The authors reverse transcribed all of the isolated RNA, so sequencing captured expressed TCRB transcripts. Assay: immunoSEQ multiplex PCR; the TCRdb copy retains only in-frame clones and omits some. The data contain fewer than 650,000 clones, around 15% of them singletons. The specimen sequenced was naive CD4+ T cells from blood. The receptors come from a man between 18 and 29 years old in good health.

The chain links TRBV7-6 to TRBJ2-3, with 10 positions matching TRBD2. Germline V gene lookup returns CDR1 SGHVS and CDR2 FNYEAQ. This CDR3 spans 17 amino acids. V dropped 1 base and J dropped 5; count of bases not matched to a gene: 9. CDR3 protein: CASSLGRERGGKDTQYF. Written as DNA, the CDR3 is TGTGCCAGCAGCTTAGGTCGCGAGCGGGGGGGAAAAGATACGCAGTATTTT.

This clone appeared a few times. This chain links TRBV5-4 with TRBJ2-1; TRBD2 aligns across 11 bases. Germline CDR1 and CDR2: SGHNT and YYREEE (reference sequence). V lost 0 bases and J lost 4; bases outside the gene matches: 3. This CDR3 has 16 amino acids. In nucleotides, the CDR3 is TGTGCCAGCAGCTTGGGAATAGCGGGGGGGTACAATGAGCAGTTCTTC. As protein: CASSLGIAGGYNEQFF.

This clone appeared a few times. The V call is TRBV9, the J call TRBJ2-1, with D perhaps matching TRBD2 (6 bases). V was clipped by 6 bases and J by 6 bases, with 19 bases between them. The germline gives CDR1 SGDLS, CDR2 YYNGEE. CDR3 length: 15 residues. In DNA, the CDR3 is TGTGCCAGCACCAAGGATAGCGGCCGGAGCAATGAGCAGTTCTTC. Protein product: CASTKDSGRSNEQFF.

Only a few counts were recorded for this clone. CDR3 region: CASSLGPPYNQPQHF. CDR3 bases: TGTGCCAGCAGCTTAGGGCCGCCTTACAATCAGCCCCAGCATTTT. The chain joins TRBV5-4 to TRBJ1-5, with no clear D. The V gene's germline CDR1 is SGHNT and CDR2 YYREEE (reference sequence). This CDR3 contains 15 residues. V lost 2 bases, J lost 3 bases, and 12 bases lay in between. Using reference TRBV5-4 and TRBJ1-5 for the parts outside the CDR3, the full variable domain is ETGVTQSPTHLIKTRGQQVTLRCSSQSGHNTVSWYQQALGQGPQFIFQYYREEENGRGNFPPRFSGLQFPNYSSELNVNALELDDSALYLCASSLGPPYNQPQHFGDGTRLSIL.

This clone appeared a few times. The chain links TRBV4-2 to TRBJ1-2, with D possibly matching TRBD1 (5 bases). Germline V gene data show CDR1 as LGHNA and CDR2 as YNFKEQ. V was clipped by 2 bases and J by 3 bases, with 25 bases between them. CDR3 size: 19 residues. CDR3 DNA sequence: TGTGCCAGCAGCCAACCGGGACGGAAACTGGGCATGGGAGACTATGGCTACACCTTC. Translating it yields CASSQPGRKLGMGDYGYTF.

The sample holds a few counts of this clone. The CDR3 DNA reads as TGTGCCAGCAGCCGTCACGGGACCTACGAGCAGTACTTC. This gives the protein CASSRHGTYEQYF. The V call is TRBV11-3, the J call TRBJ2-7; tentatively, D is TRBD2 (5 bases). The V gene's germline CDR1 is SGHNT and CDR2 YENEEA. The CDR3 totals 13 residues. The germline V and J ends were trimmed by 5 bases and 2 bases, with 10 bases remaining between them.

Only a few counts were recorded for this clone. The V and J genes are TRBV19 and TRBJ1-5, with D possibly matching TRBD1 (5 bases). The germline gives CDR1 LNHDA, CDR2 SQIVND (reference sequence). This CDR3 has 13 residues. Trimming removed 4 bases at V and 7 bases at J, with 11 bases between. CDR3 nucleotides: TGTGCCAGTAGTACCCGTCGGGACCAGCCCCAGCATTTT. Translated, it gives CASSTRRDQPQHF.

This clone occurred a few times. The rearrangement links TRBV20-1 to TRBJ2-1; no clear D gene. The CDR3 spans 10 residues. From germline, CDR1 is DFQATT and CDR2 SNEGSKA (reference sequence). V lost 8 bases, J lost 4 bases, and 6 bases lay in between. The CDR3 region is CSTLYNEQFF. In DNA form, the CDR3 reads TGCAGTACTTTATACAATGAGCAGTTCTTC.